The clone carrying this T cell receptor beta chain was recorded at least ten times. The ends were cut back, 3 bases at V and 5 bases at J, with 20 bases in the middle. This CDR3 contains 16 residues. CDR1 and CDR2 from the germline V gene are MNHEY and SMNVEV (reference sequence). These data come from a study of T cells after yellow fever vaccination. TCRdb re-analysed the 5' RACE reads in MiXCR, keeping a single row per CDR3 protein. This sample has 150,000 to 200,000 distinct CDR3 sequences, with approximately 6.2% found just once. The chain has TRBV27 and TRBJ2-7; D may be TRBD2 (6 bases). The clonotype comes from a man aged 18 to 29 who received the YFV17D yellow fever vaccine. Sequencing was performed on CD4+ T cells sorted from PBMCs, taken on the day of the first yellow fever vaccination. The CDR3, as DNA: TGTGCCAGCAGTTTGCTCGGGACTGTCTTGGGGAACGAGCAGTACTTC. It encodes CASSLLGTVLGNEQYF.